What follows describes a single TCR beta chain. This receptor's antigen is unknown. Per-base qualities were not stored, and no clone one base away is much larger. For CDR1 and CDR2, the germline V gene (reference sequence) lists PRHDT and FYEKMQ. There are 15 amino acids in the CDR3, from cysteine to phenylalanine inclusive. Of all the DNA, just the CDR3 is kept, 45 bases in frame from base 1. Germline trimming: 5 bases from V, 2 bases from J; junction bases outside gene matches: 5. The sample originates from a study of T-cell memory formation after mild COVID-19 (dated by TCRdb to the early 2020s). About the investigation overall: TCR sequence clusters from the two donors were found to be largely donor specific. Two young, previously healthy adult volunteers made up the cohort, one male and one female. In a couple of donors, T-cell clones that expanded and contracted after mild COVID-19 were tracked by sequencing TCRalpha and TCRbeta repertoires over time.

Ficoll-Paque density gradient centrifugation was the method used to isolate PBMCs. The sequencing machine was an Illumina NovaSeq 6000. cDNA libraries for TCRalpha and TCRbeta were prepared by 5'RACE using constant-segment primers, with sample barcodes and unique molecular identifiers added. RNA was extracted from every sample with Trizol reagent. Amplification of the libraries took two PCR steps, and the second step added a second sample barcode plus Illumina TruSeq adapters. Libraries were sequenced on an Illumina NovaSeq with 2 x 150 bp paired-end reads. The source study handled its data this way. Reads were demultiplexed and collapsed into UMI-guided consensus sequences with migec v1.2.7. Using mixcr v2.1.11, the UMI consensuses were aligned to TRA and TRB V and J templates and assembled into clonotypes. Clonotypes were classified as expanded or contracted when called significant by both edgeR and NoisET, with noise models trained on biological replicates. For edgeR calls, the thresholds were a false discovery rate-adjusted p below 0.01 and a log2 fold-change of 1. As an exploratory analysis of dynamics, max-normalized trajectories of the 1000 most abundant clonotypes were examined with PCA combined with hierarchical clustering. Separately sequenced CD4+ and CD8+ repertoires were used to assign a CD4 or CD8 phenotype to each responding clone. TCRdb's own reprocessing of the public reads used fastp at Q25 and MiXCR and kept productive beta chains. For every CDR3 protein sequence, its rows merge into one entry that carries the most common genes and DNA. It is TCRdb's table, rather than the study itself, that gives the V and J calls and clone size. The sample contains more than 250,000 distinct CDR3 sequences, 15% to 20% of them found a single time. The top ten clones comprise 22% of the sample.

On the study overall, not on this receptor specifically: The study included only a couple of mild cases, and larger cohorts that include severe cases with pre-infection samples were judged to be necessary. Clones contracting from day 15 to 85 had balanced CD4/CD8 phenotypes, while a second wave expanding from day 15 to 37 was biased towards CD4+. Contracting CD4+ clones appeared mostly in the CM and EM memory subsets, whereas CD8+ clones were enriched in EMRA. SARS-CoV-2 specificity of the second-wave clones peaking on day 37 was not confirmed. Some responding clones were detected in pre-infection memory, which suggested that pre-existing cross-reactive memory T cells had joined the SARS-CoV-2 response.

This receptor was taken from a man between 18 and 29 years old who had mild COVID-19 (a few samples of this study predate the infection). The sample titles of this study are shuffled in the database, so cell type and time point are left out; the donor was told from shared clones. The chain is encoded by TRBV13 joined to TRBJ2-7, with TRBD1 matching 11 junction bases. Input material: PBMCs or a T cell subset sorted from them (not recorded which). The sequenced DNA is TGTGCCAGCAGCACAGGGACAGGGGGTCCCTACGAGCAGTACTTC. This sequence encodes CASSTGTGGPYEQYF.